What follows is one TCR beta chain and its context. The specificity of this receptor is unknown. Base qualities are not provided; no much larger clone lies one nucleotide away. In the prospective study, participants were about 18 to 89 years old, resided in 24 geographic areas of the United States, and were enrolled through a virtual design. In the prospective study, cohorts were assigned on the basis of participant-reported clinical history obtained from a screening survey and a study questionnaire. In the prospective study, mobile phlebotomists collected whole blood, serum and a nasopharyngeal or oropharyngeal swab from each participant. Participants in the prospective study had the option to provide additional blood draws and questionnaires over a 2-month period. Before DNA extraction, blood samples from the prospective study were shipped at room temperature or frozen. The immunoSEQ Assay, a bias-controlled multiplex PCR, was used to amplify TCRbeta CDR3 regions from genomic DNA. In the paper's pipeline: Within the assay, amplification of reference gene primers was used to estimate how many nucleated cells each sample contained. Sequence reads were collapsed and filtered to measure the absolute abundance of every unique TCRbeta CDR3 rearrangement. For each sample, productive Simpson clonality was calculated as the square root of Simpson's diversity index over productive rearrangements. The table comes from immuneACCESS by way of TCRdb, which keeps in-frame sequences with V and J called. Part of the clones is missing from these tables; in studies checked, under half for an unresolved V gene and the rest for unknown reasons. V, J and clone size reflect that table, while D and trimming were determined from the DNA. Present in this sample are under 350,000 clones, just over 85% of which were seen just once. Together, the top ten hold around 4% of the sample.

The source of the sample is a study of blood T cell repertoires in COVID-19 (TCRdb year 2020). Turning to the overall study: The collaborator samples originated in the United States, Italy and Spain and spanned the acute and convalescent phases of COVID-19. The material from the prospective study consisted of cDNA or gDNA derived from T cells, B-cell-depleted T cells, or PBMCs. Deeply sampled blood TCRbeta repertoires from subjects exposed to, actively infected with, or recovered from COVID-19 were included in the dataset. The repertoires were made available in a free public database intended to serve as a resource for research on the immune response to SARS-CoV-2. The samples were drawn from the first 160 participants of the ongoing ImmuneRACE study and from some 1,300 subjects provided by 6 global collaborators. Nearly every sample came with metadata listing a de-identified subject ID, COVID-19 status, age in years and sex. Where available, HLA class I and class II types were taken from metadata supplied by the sample provider and were not determined by assay-based typing.

Via the germline V gene (reference sequence), CDR1 is LNHNV and CDR2 YYDKDF. V lost 3 bases and J lost 0 bases; the stretch between them is 11 bases long. The CDR3 runs 16 residues from the cysteine to the phenylalanine. The CDR3 DNA has 48 bases and is translated from base 1. Beyond this particular receptor, the publication reports: The quantity of clinical and demographic metadata differed by source and by participant and was supplied without curation.

The source of this sequence is a middle-aged woman with acute COVID-19. The sample taken for sequencing was PBMCs or T cells enriched from blood (not recorded which). This receptor chain uses TRBV15 and TRBJ1-4; D gene: possibly TRBD1, on 6 matching bases. The CDR3 region: CATSRDSRATNEKLFF. The DNA sequence is TGTGCCACCAGCAGGGACAGCCGTGCAACTAATGAAAAACTGTTTTTT.